What follows are 2 T cell receptor beta chains derived from one specimen sequenced in a study of beta chain features in type 1 diabetes. Study outcomes and limitations: Among patients with Type 1 diabetes, TCRB CDR3s were moderately but significantly shorter in every one of the four CD4+ subsets.

No antigen has been identified for these receptors. Reverse transcription of all isolated RNA meant that expressed TCRB transcripts were sequenced. The table came from immunoSEQ multiplex PCR; TCRdb's copy has only in-frame clones and leaves some out. The profile shows over 25,000 clones, 50% to 65% of them singletons. Sample: Tregs from blood. These receptors were collected from a woman aged 18 to 35 with type 1 diabetes.

V gene TRBV6-5 combines with J gene TRBJ2-5; D uncertain. V lost 6 bases and J lost 1, with 12 bases in between. Germline CDR1 MNHEY, CDR2 SVGAGI. There are 14 residues in the CDR3. The CDR3 DNA reads TGTGCCAGCAGACCCCCCTACGGCCAAGAGACCCAGTACTTC. It encodes CASRPPYGQETQYF.

The chain carries TRBV15 and TRBJ2-2; 8 positions agree with TRBD1. From germline, CDR1 is LNHNV and CDR2 YYDKDF (reference sequence). This CDR3 has 15 residues. Trimming cost V 6 bases and J 3 bases; bases outside gene matches: 6. The CDR3 loop reads CATRAGGADTGELFF. As DNA, the CDR3 is TGTGCCACCAGGGCAGGGGGCGCGGACACCGGGGAGCTGTTTTTT.